These 28 T cell receptor beta chains share one sample of origin, sequenced in a study of regulatory T cells in long-lasting Graves disease. Time point denoted: newly diagnosed GD, antithyroid drugs for less than 3 months. Extracted PBMC RNA gave rise to the TCR library. Sequencing libraries for TCR beta were prepared with iRepertoire HTBI primers and Arm-PCR of CDR3 regions. Each CDR3 protein gets one entry after TCRdb re-called the multiplex PCR reads with MiXCR. Of 500,000 or so distinct CDR3 sequences listed, roughly 17% were seen once; the top ten hold more than 9%. This sample also belongs to another study, concerning T cells in Graves' hyperthyroidism and ophthalmopathy.

The sample here was peripheral blood mononuclear cells (PBMCs), taken at new diagnosis, from a patient treated with antithyroid drugs. These receptor sequences come from a man in his forties with Graves disease.

This clonotype was seen at least ten times. The V gene is TRBV18, the J gene TRBJ2-7; weak D call: TRBD1 (7 bases). From germline, CDR1 is KGHSH and CDR2 LQKENI. V was clipped by 3 bases and J by 0 bases, with 15 bases between them. The CDR3 runs 16 residues. In DNA form, the CDR3 reads TGTGCCAGCTCACCTCAAGGCGGGACAGACTCCTACGAGCAGTACTTC. It translates to CASSPQGGTDSYEQYF.

The chain carries TRBV6-1 and TRBJ1-3; D remains unclear. Trimming took 6 bases from V and 0 from J, leaving 15 bases between them. Germline lookup yields CDR1 MNHNS and CDR2 SASEGT. This CDR3 spans 16 amino acids. The CDR3 DNA reads as TGTGCCAGCAGACTCTCCGGACCCAACTCTGGAAACACCATATATTTT. It is translated as CASRLSGPNSGNTIYF.

This clonotype was observed a few times. The CDR3 bases are TGTGCCAGCAGTTCCTCCGTGGCAGGGGAGCTGTTTTTT. This translates into CASSSSVAGELFF. V usage is TRBV27 and J usage is TRBJ2-2; D remains ambiguous. The length of the CDR3 is 13 residues. The ends were cut back, 4 bases at V and 8 bases at J, with 11 bases in the middle. Germline V gene lookup returns CDR1 MNHEY and CDR2 SMNVEV (reference sequence).

This clonotype was detected a few times. V gene TRBV20-1 combines with J gene TRBJ1-5; D possibly corresponds to TRBD1 (6 bases). From germline, CDR1 is DFQATT and CDR2 SNEGSKA (reference sequence). The ends were cut back, 1 base at V and 3 bases at J, with 13 bases in the middle. The CDR3 is 15 amino acids. CDR3 nucleotides: TGCAGTGCTAGAGTTGCGGAGGGACACAATCAGCCCCAGCATTTT. Encoded protein: CSARVAEGHNQPQHF.

The V and J genes are TRBV6-1 and TRBJ2-7; 8 bases match TRBD2. The CDR3 covers 13 residues. J lost 5 bases, V lost 7 bases, and 7 bases had no gene match. CDR1 is MNHNS and CDR2 is SASEGT in the germline V gene. The CDR3 nucleotides read TGTGCCAGCACCCAAGCGGGAGTAAACGAGCAGTACTTC. Encoded protein: CASTQAGVNEQYF.

This clonotype has ten or more counts. The chain uses TRBV6-1 and TRBJ2-7; no firm D call. Germline CDR1 and CDR2: MNHNS and SASEGT. The length of the CDR3 is 12 residues. The V gene lost 5 bases and the J gene lost 4 bases, with 9 bases spanning the gap. In DNA, the CDR3 is TGTGCCAGCAGTCAGACTTCTTACGAGCAGTACTTC. It encodes CASSQTSYEQYF.

The sample holds many counts of this clonotype. The chain combines TRBV6-1 with TRBJ2-7; D is uncertain. V gave up 5 bases and J gave up 4 bases, with 12 bases separating them. Germline V gene data show CDR1 as MNHNS and CDR2 as SASEGT. The CDR3 extends over 13 amino acids. Here the CDR3 DNA reads TGTGCCAGCAGTCGACGGCAACTTTACGAGCAGTACTTC. Its translation: CASSRRQLYEQYF.

This clonotype was detected a few times. The V call is TRBV29-1, the J call TRBJ1-2; D may be TRBD1 (5 bases). This CDR3 is built from 12 residues. The ends were cut back, 6 bases at V and 7 bases at J, with 15 bases in the middle. Germline V lookup: CDR1 SQVTM, CDR2 ANQGSEA. This CDR3 is CSVTRGGSGYTF. The CDR3 DNA reads as TGCAGCGTCACTAGGGGAGGCAGTGGCTACACCTTC.

This clonotype was observed at least ten times. The chain is built from TRBV20-1 and TRBJ2-7, with TRBD2 matching 11 bases. The CDR3 covers 14 residues. The ends lost 3 bases at V and 2 bases at J; junction bases unmatched: 3. Per germline, CDR1 DFQATT and CDR2 SNEGSKA (reference sequence). The CDR3 loop reads CSASSGLAAYEQYF. CDR3 sequence (DNA): TGCAGTGCTAGCTCGGGACTAGCGGCCTACGAGCAGTACTTC.

This clonotype occurred many times. The chain employs TRBV11-2 and TRBJ2-7; 10 bases line up with TRBD2. J lost 4 bases, V lost 0 bases, and 3 bases had no gene match. Per the germline V gene, CDR1 is SGHAT and CDR2 is FQNNGV. There are 15 residues in the CDR3. The CDR3 spells CASSLESSGSYEQYF. The DNA of the CDR3 is TGTGCCAGCAGCTTAGAATCTAGCGGGAGTTACGAGCAGTACTTC.

This chain uses TRBV6-1 with TRBJ1-1, with 8 nucleotides matching TRBD1. The V gene end was trimmed by 5 bases and the J gene end by 1 base; junction bases not matched to a gene: 6. The CDR3 covers 15 residues. Germline V gene lookup returns CDR1 MNHNS and CDR2 SASEGT. CDR3 coding DNA: TGTGCCAGCAGTAGGACAGGGCAGGGGAACACTGAAGCTTTCTTT. This codes for CASSRTGQGNTEAFF.

This clonotype showed up many times. This rearrangement joins TRBV5-1 to TRBJ2-7; a possible D gene is TRBD2 (5 bases). This CDR3 comprises 14 residues. The V and J ends lost 5 bases and 2 bases respectively, with 14 bases between them. Germline loops: CDR1 SGHRS, CDR2 YFSETQ. The CDR3 DNA follows: TGCGCCAGCAGTAGTGGACTGGACCCCTACGAGCAGTACTTC. Its translation: CASSSGLDPYEQYF.

This clonotype showed up many times. The CDR3 sequence: CAWRPGDTQYF. In DNA, the CDR3 is TGTGCCTGGAGGCCCGGGGATACGCAGTATTTT. The chain recombines TRBV30 with TRBJ2-3; D uncertain. The V end was cut by 3 bases, the J end by 6 bases, with 7 bases between. This CDR3 region has 11 residues. Germline CDR1 reads GTSNPN; CDR2 reads SVGIG (reference sequence). Full variable domain (rest looked up from reference TRBV30 and TRBJ2-3): SQTIHQWPATLVQPVGSPLSLECTVEGTSNPNLYWYRQAAGRGLQLLFYSVGIGQISSEVPQNLSASRPQDRQFILSSKKLLLSDSGFYLCAWRPGDTQYFGPGTRLTVL.

This clonotype was detected ten times or more. This chain joins TRBV7-2 and TRBJ2-3, with D unclear. The ends were cut back, 3 bases at V and 3 bases at J, with 7 bases in the middle. This CDR3 has 13 residues. Germline V gene lookup returns CDR1 SGHTA and CDR2 FQGNSA. The DNA of the CDR3 is TGTGCCAGCAGCTTTGTAGCTACAGATACGCAGTATTTT. Its translation is CASSFVATDTQYF.

The chain uses TRBV5-1 and TRBJ2-7, with 11 bases lining up with TRBD2. Germline V lookup: CDR1 SGHRS, CDR2 YFSETQ. V gave up 1 base and J gave up 4 bases; unmatched junction bases: 7. The CDR3 length is 16 residues. CDR3 nucleotide sequence: TGCGCCAGCAGCTTGTTAACTAGCGGGAGTACATACGAGCAGTACTTC. As protein: CASSLLTSGSTYEQYF.

The sample holds many counts of this clonotype. This chain joins TRBV12-5 and TRBJ2-7; D is ambiguous. The V end lost 1 base, the J end lost 6 bases, and 13 bases lay between the germline ends. This CDR3 comprises 14 residues. The germline V gene has CDR1 LGHNT and CDR2 FRNRAP. The CDR3 loop reads CASGLDQVRFEQYF. The DNA for the CDR3 is TGTGCTAGTGGTTTGGACCAGGTCCGTTTCGAGCAGTACTTC.

This clonotype was observed a few times. The V call is TRBV29-1, the J call TRBJ1-2; D is ambiguous. V was trimmed by 0 bases and J by 1 base, leaving 6 bases between them. The germline CDR1 and CDR2 sequences are SQVTM and ANQGSEA. The CDR3 loop spans 13 amino acids. The CDR3: CSVEDPGNYGYTF. CDR3 coding DNA: TGCAGCGTTGAAGACCCCGGTAACTATGGCTACACCTTC.

About this clonotype itself: The CDR3 carries no conserved terminal phenylalanine or tryptophan, so it likely arises from a read error. V is TRBV24-1 and J is TRBJ2-7; 12 bases are shared with TRBD2. The germline CDR1 and CDR2 sequences are KGHDR and SFDVKD. Trimming took 4 bases from V and 0 from J; bases not matched to a gene: 3. The CDR3 runs to 16 residues. CDR3 sequence: CATSEGGLAGSYEQYS. CDR3 DNA sequence: TGTGCCACCAGTGAGGGGGGACTAGCGGGCTCCTACGAGCAGTACTCC.

Many counts were recorded for this clonotype. This rearrangement joins TRBV7-2 to TRBJ2-1, with D perhaps being TRBD1 or TRBD2 (5 bases each). The length of the CDR3 is 15 residues. Germline lookup yields CDR1 SGHTA and CDR2 FQGNSA. The V and J ends lost 3 bases and 2 bases respectively, with 11 bases between them. In DNA form, the CDR3 reads TGTGCCAGCAGCTTTTTTGGGGGAACCTACAATGAGCAGTTCTTC. Translation: CASSFFGGTYNEQFF. The whole variable domain, filled in from reference TRBV7-2 and TRBJ2-1, reads GAGVSQSPSNKVTEKGKDVELRCDPISGHTALYWYRQSLGQGLEFLIYFQGNSAPDKSGLPSDRFSAERTGGSVSTLTIQRTQQEDSAVYLCASSFFGGTYNEQFFGPGTRLTVL.

The sample holds many counts of this clonotype. The chain links TRBV5-1 to TRBJ2-1, with D unclear. The CDR3 runs to 14 residues. The V and J ends lost 0 bases and 6 bases respectively, with 10 bases between them. Germline CDR1 SGHRS, CDR2 YFSETQ. DNA of the CDR3: TGCGCCAGCAGCTTGGTCGGTCAGTTCAATGAGCAGTTCTTC. It encodes CASSLVGQFNEQFF.

This clonotype was recorded a few times. The chain uses TRBV28 and TRBJ2-7; D may correspond to TRBD1 or TRBD2 (5 bases each). CDR3 length: 14 residues. Germline V gene data show CDR1 as MDHEN and CDR2 as SYDVKM. Trimming stripped 3 bases from V and 1 base from J, with 10 bases between. Written as DNA, the CDR3 is TGTGCCAGCAGTTTTTGGGGGAAGTCCTACGAGCAGTACTTC. It yields the protein CASSFWGKSYEQYF.

There are many counts of this clonotype. The rearrangement links TRBV2 to TRBJ1-1; 7 bases agree with TRBD1. Germline CDR1 SNHLY, CDR2 FYNNEI. V shed 0 bases, J shed 4 bases, and the junction held 5 bases outside the gene matches. The CDR3 runs to 15 residues. DNA for the CDR3: TGTGCCAGCAGTGAAGCGCGCAGGGGGGGCACTGAAGCTTTCTTT. Translating it yields CASSEARRGGTEAFF.

Ten or more counts support this clonotype. This chain uses TRBV28 with TRBJ1-2; no definite D call. Germline loops: CDR1 MDHEN, CDR2 SYDVKM. The CDR3 spans 11 residues. Deletions cut 6 bases from V and 5 bases from J, with 7 bases between. Here the CDR3 reads CASSRVYGYTF. In DNA, the CDR3 is TGTGCCAGCAGCCGGGTGTATGGCTACACCTTC.

This clonotype showed up many times. The chain links TRBV12-3 or TRBV12-4 to TRBJ2-2; D not resolved. This CDR3 contains 15 residues. V lost 9 bases, J lost 2 bases, and 16 bases lay in between. DNA of the CDR3: TGTGCCAGTTCGGCTGGTGGCGGTAACACCGGGGAGCTGTTTTTT. Protein sequence: CASSAGGGNTGELFF.

This clonotype showed up just once. One end of the junction does not line up with germline, which may come from a read error. This chain connects TRBV6-9 to TRBJ2-3, with TRBD2 as a possible D gene (6 bases). The CDR3 is 17 amino acids. Germline CDR1 MNHGY, CDR2 SVAAGI. The chain's CDR3 is CASSSQAGLPSPDTQCF. For the CDR3, the DNA is TGTGCCAGCAGTTCTCAGGCGGGGCTACCCTCCCCAGATACGCAGTGTTTT.

Ten or more counts support this clonotype. The V gene is TRBV2, the J gene TRBJ2-7, with 13 bases aligning to TRBD2. The J segment lost 6 bases and the V segment lost 5 bases, leaving 1 base of the junction unmatched. Germline CDR1 reads SNHLY; CDR2 reads FYNNEI. The CDR3 sequence is 13 residues long. The CDR3 here is CASSTSGRGEQYF. CDR3 nucleotides: TGTGCCAGCAGTACTAGCGGGAGGGGCGAGCAGTACTTC.

CDR3 DNA: TGTGCCTGTGGTCCGGGACTCAGGAATGAAAAACTGTTTTTT. Protein: CACGPGLRNEKLFF. The chain couples TRBV30 to TRBJ1-4, with D possibly TRBD1 on 5 matching bases. The V end was cut by 6 bases, the J end by 5 bases, with 16 bases between. CDR1 is GTSNPN and CDR2 is SVGIG in the germline V gene (reference sequence). This CDR3 comprises 14 residues.

V is TRBV5-1 and J is TRBJ1-3; D ambiguous. The CDR3 covers 16 residues. Germline lookup yields CDR1 SGHRS and CDR2 YFSETQ. V shed 0 bases and J shed 0 bases, with 10 bases lying between them. The CDR3 spells CASSLGSVLSGNTIYF. The CDR3 DNA reads as TGCGCCAGCAGCTTGGGATCGGTTCTCTCTGGAAACACCATATATTTT. Filled out from reference TRBV5-1 and TRBJ1-3, the complete variable domain reads KAGVTQTPRYLIKTRGQQVTLSCSPISGHRSVSWYQQTPGQGLQFLFEYFSETQRNKGNFPGRFSGRQFSNSRSEMNVSTLELGDSALYLCASSLGSVLSGNTIYFGEGSWLTVV.